Below, 16 T cell receptor beta chains from the same sample are listed, as sequenced in a study of T-cell memory formation after mild COVID-19. MiXCR, applied by TCRdb to the 5' RACE reads, yields one record per CDR3 protein. Counted here are roughly 500,000 distinct CDR3 sequences, approximately 20% occurring once; the ten biggest clones make up approximately 12%. The sample consisted of PBMCs or a T cell subset sorted from them (not recorded which). The receptors stem from an adult woman who had mild COVID-19 (a few samples of this study predate the infection). Cell type and time point are not known.

This clonotype showed up just a few times. The gene calls are TRBV7-7 and TRBJ2-3, with D unclear. The CDR3 is 15 residues long. The V end was cut by 1 base, the J end by 4 bases, with 12 bases between. Germline V gene data show CDR1 as SSHAT and CDR2 as FNYEAQ (reference sequence). This CDR3 reads CASSLGWATADTQYF. The DNA for the CDR3 is TGTGCCAGCAGCTTAGGATGGGCTACGGCAGATACGCAGTATTTT.

The genes are TRBV5-5 and TRBJ2-7; D gene ambiguous. CDR1 and CDR2 from the germline V gene are SGHKS and YYEKEE (reference sequence). This CDR3 has 14 residues. V gave up 2 bases and J gave up 2 bases, with 11 bases separating them. This CDR3 is CASSLLGLPYEQYF. The CDR3 coding sequence is TGTGCCAGCAGCTTACTCGGTCTTCCCTACGAGCAGTACTTC.

This clonotype has just a few counts. The CDR3 reads CASSHDRGTDTQYF. CDR3 DNA sequence: TGTGCCAGCAGCCACGACAGGGGGACAGATACGCAGTATTTT. The genes are TRBV4-2 and TRBJ2-3; 9 nucleotides align to TRBD1. This CDR3 spans 14 amino acids. The V gene end was trimmed by 3 bases and the J gene end by 3 bases; junction bases not matched to a gene: 1. Per the germline V gene, CDR1 is LGHNA and CDR2 is YNFKEQ.

This clonotype was seen more than once but under ten times. One end of the junction is discordant with germline, which a read error may explain. This chain links TRBV4-1 with TRBJ1-2; 9 bases agree with TRBD1. Germline assignment: CDR1 MGHRA and CDR2 YSYEKL. CDR3 length equals 16 residues. DNA of the CDR3: TGCGCCAGCAGCCAAGGCCGAGACAGGGGGAACTATGGCTACACATTC. The encoded protein is CASSQGRDRGNYGYTF.

This clonotype appeared a few times. The chain links TRBV7-2 to TRBJ2-7; 8 bases match TRBD1. V was clipped by 5 bases and J by 8 bases; unmatched bases: 8. Germline assignment: CDR1 SGHTA and CDR2 FQGNSA. CDR3 length: 13 residues. CDR3 sequence (DNA): TGTGCCAGCAGCCCCGGGACAGGTACTAAGCAGTACTTC. Amino acids: CASSPGTGTKQYF.

Only a few counts were recorded for this clonotype. The rearrangement links TRBV29-1 to TRBJ2-5; TRBD2 matches 11 bases. The length of the CDR3 is 17 residues. V lost 3 bases, J lost 3 bases, and 12 bases stayed unmatched. Germline assignment: CDR1 SQVTM and CDR2 ANQGSEA. The CDR3 reads CSVEKVVLAGDEETQYF. CDR3 nucleotide sequence: TGCAGCGTTGAGAAAGTTGTACTAGCGGGAGATGAAGAGACCCAGTACTTC. The whole variable domain, remainder taken from reference TRBV29-1 and TRBJ2-5, is SAVISQKPSRDICQRGTSLTIQCQVDSQVTMMFWYRQQPGQSLTLIATANQGSEATYESGFVIDKFPISRPNLTFSTLTVSNMSPEDSSIYLCSVEKVVLAGDEETQYFGPGTRLLVL.

This clonotype was seen more than once but under ten times. The chain carries TRBV10-3 and TRBJ1-5; D not resolved. The germline V and J ends were trimmed by 0 bases and 8 bases, with 8 bases remaining between them. The CDR3 covers 13 residues. CDR1 ENHRY and CDR2 SYGVKD come from the germline V gene. This CDR3 is CAISESEREPQHF. The CDR3 DNA reads as TGTGCCATCAGTGAGTCTGAGAGAGAGCCCCAGCATTTT.

A word on this clonotype: An end of the junction differs from the germline gene, which may be a read error. The genes are TRBV6-2 or TRBV6-3 and TRBJ2-2, with D possibly matching TRBD2 (7 bases). CDR1 is MNHEY, CDR2 SVGEGT, per germline. The CDR3 runs 16 residues. The CDR3 loop is CASLGGGLTLTGELFF. CDR3 sequence (DNA): TGTGCCAGCCTTGGGGGGGGCCTGACTCTCACCGGAGAGCTGTTTTTT.

J is TRBJ1-1 and V is TRBV4-1; 7 bases are a match to TRBD1. The CDR3 has 14 residues. V gave up 2 bases and J gave up 8 bases; unmatched junction bases: 8. Per the germline V gene, CDR1 is MGHRA and CDR2 is YSYEKL. The DNA for the CDR3 is TGCGCCAGCAGCCAACGCATCCCGGGACAGGAAGCTTTCTTT. This codes for CASSQRIPGQEAFF.

The rearrangement joins TRBV6-2 or TRBV6-3 to TRBJ2-1; a possible D gene is TRBD2 (6 bases). V was cut by 6 bases and J by 9 bases, with 9 bases left in between. The germline CDR1 and CDR2 sequences are MNHEY and SVGEGT. This CDR3 contains 11 residues. This CDR3 is CASRKEGEQFF. The CDR3 DNA reads TGTGCCAGCAGGAAGGAGGGTGAGCAGTTCTTC.

In its sample, this clonotype was seen a few times. The chain couples TRBV25-1 to TRBJ2-3; the match to TRBD2 covers 10 bases. This CDR3 is 21 amino acids long. J lost 2 bases, V lost 8 bases, and 25 bases had no gene match. Germline-derived CDR1 and CDR2 are MGHDK and SYGVNS. This CDR3 is CASHHSSRSGLAGAYTDTQYF. CDR3 coding DNA: TGTGCCAGCCACCACTCAAGCAGGTCGGGGCTAGCGGGAGCCTACACAGATACGCAGTATTTT. Supplemented by reference TRBV25-1 and TRBJ2-3, the full variable domain reads EADIYQTPRYLVIGTGKKITLECSQTMGHDKMYWYQQDPGMELHLIHYSYGVNSTEKGDLSSESTVSRIRTEHFPLTLESARPSHTSQYLCASHHSSRSGLAGAYTDTQYFGPGTRLTVL.

This clonotype showed up just a few times. The rearrangement uses TRBV20-1 and TRBJ2-5; TRBD1 matches at 12 bases. Per germline, CDR1 DFQATT and CDR2 SNEGSKA (reference sequence). Trimming cost V 4 bases and J 5 bases; bases outside gene matches: 8. CDR3 length: 15 residues. The CDR3 DNA sequence: TGCAGTGCTACAACCGGGACAGGGGGCTGGGAGACCCAGTACTTC. Its protein is CSATTGTGGWETQYF.

This chain connects TRBV7-3 to TRBJ1-1; possibly TRBD1 for D (5 bases). The V gene lost 1 base and the J gene lost 5 bases, with 17 bases spanning the gap. The CDR3 is 16 amino acids. Looked up from germline, CDR1 is SGHTA and CDR2 is FQGTGA. The CDR3: CASSLSGGMDQTEAFF. The CDR3, as DNA: TGTGCCAGCAGCTTAAGTGGGGGGATGGATCAAACTGAAGCTTTCTTT.

The J gene is TRBJ2-1, the V gene TRBV12-3 or TRBV12-4, with TRBD1 identical over 7 bases. CDR3 length: 15 residues. V lost 4 bases, J lost 10 bases, and 13 bases stayed unmatched. The CDR3 protein is CASSSLQGTAGEQFF. The DNA for the CDR3 is TGTGCCAGCAGTTCACTACAGGGGACAGCTGGGGAGCAGTTCTTC.

This clonotype was found a few times. The V and J genes are TRBV5-4 and TRBJ1-5, with 10 positions matching TRBD1. The CDR3 runs 14 residues. Germline lookup yields CDR1 SGHNT and CDR2 YYREEE (reference sequence). V lost 5 bases to trimming and J lost 5 bases; unmatched junction nucleotides: 4. The CDR3 DNA reads TGTGCCAGCAGTCGCGGACAGGGGGATCAGCCCCAGCATTTT. It translates to CASSRGQGDQPQHF. The whole variable domain, remainder taken from reference TRBV5-4 and TRBJ1-5, is ETGVTQSPTHLIKTRGQQVTLRCSSQSGHNTVSWYQQALGQGPQFIFQYYREEENGRGNFPPRFSGLQFPNYSSELNVNALELDDSALYLCASSRGQGDQPQHFGDGTRLSIL.

This clonotype has only a few counts. This chain joins TRBV20-1 and TRBJ2-7; 7 bases line up with TRBD2. The CDR3 has 15 amino acids. V lost 0 bases to trimming and J lost 7 bases; unmatched junction nucleotides: 12. CDR1 DFQATT and CDR2 SNEGSKA come from the germline V gene (reference sequence). Here the CDR3 reads CSARDFGAGRREQYF. CDR3 sequence (DNA): TGCAGTGCTAGAGATTTTGGCGCCGGGAGGCGGGAGCAGTACTTC.